Here is one T cell receptor beta chain with its context. Trimming pared 3 bases from V and 2 bases from J, leaving 11 bases between. Germline CDR1 is MNHEY and CDR2 is SMNVEV (reference sequence). CDR3 length: 14 residues. CD45RO negativity and positive selection for CCR7 defined naive CD8 cells, a population that excluded terminally differentiated effector memory CD45RA+ cells. All donors qualified as healthy HIV-negative adults and had experienced no recent acute infections or vaccinations. This specimen comes from a study of shared clonotypes between healthy human individuals. Sequenced by immunoSEQ multiplex PCR; TCRdb stores in-frame clones only, minus some. The data contain 500,000 to 700,000 clones, roughly 95% of them singletons.

The sequencing sample was made of naive CD8+ T cells sorted from blood. This TCR came from a woman aged 25-40 years in good health. The chain employs TRBV27 and TRBJ2-7, with D tentatively TRBD1 or TRBD2 (5 bases each). The CDR3 coding sequence is TGTGCCAGCAGTTTCCGGGGACCAGCCTACGAGCAGTACTTC. Amino acid sequence: CASSFRGPAYEQYF.